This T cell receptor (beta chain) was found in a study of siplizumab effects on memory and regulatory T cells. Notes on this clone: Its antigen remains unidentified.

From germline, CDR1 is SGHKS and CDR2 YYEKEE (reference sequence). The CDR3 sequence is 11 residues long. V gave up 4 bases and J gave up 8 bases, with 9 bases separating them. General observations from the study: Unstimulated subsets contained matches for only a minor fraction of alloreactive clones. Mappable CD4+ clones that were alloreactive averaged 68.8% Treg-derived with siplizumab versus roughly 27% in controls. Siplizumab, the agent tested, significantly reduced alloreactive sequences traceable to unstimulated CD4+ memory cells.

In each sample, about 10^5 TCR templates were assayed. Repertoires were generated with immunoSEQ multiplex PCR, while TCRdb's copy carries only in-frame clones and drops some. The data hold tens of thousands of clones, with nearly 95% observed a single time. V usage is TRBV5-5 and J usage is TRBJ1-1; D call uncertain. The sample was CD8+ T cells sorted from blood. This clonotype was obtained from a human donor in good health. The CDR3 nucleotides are TGTGCCAGCAGCAGTGCCGGGGAAGCTTTCTTT. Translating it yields CASSSAGEAFF.